Listed here is a single T cell receptor beta chain. The sample is drawn from a study of T cell clones after liver transplantation. Repertoires were generated with immunoSEQ multiplex PCR, while TCRdb's copy carries only in-frame clones and drops some. The table has around 120,000 clones, around nine tenths seen once. This sequence originates from a human patient who received a liver transplant. A share of the T cells may be of graft donor origin. The specimen comprised CD4+ T cells from blood, sampled 12 months after liver transplant.

CDR3 sequence: CASSPSGGSYEQYF. The CDR3 DNA reads TGTGCCAGCAGCCCGAGCGGGGGCTCCTACGAGCAGTACTTC. V gene TRBV9 combines with J gene TRBJ2-7; TRBD2 matches at 8 bases. The germline V gene has CDR1 SGDLS and CDR2 YYNGEE. This CDR3 is 14 amino acids long. The ends lost 4 bases at V and 0 bases at J; junction bases unmatched: 3.